This T cell receptor beta chain is from a study of blood T cells in healthy people across ages. Through a sample-barcoded 5' primer and a J-beta primer mix, a second PCR was run for about 6 to 12 cycles. TCRdb reanalysed the 5' RACE reads using MiXCR and keeps one entry per CDR3 protein. The sample contains roughly 900,000 distinct CDR3 sequences, 25% to 35% of which appear only once. Only a few counts were recorded for this clonotype. In germline, CDR1 is LGHDT, CDR2 YNNKEL (reference sequence). The CDR3 loop spans 15 amino acids. V dropped 0 bases and J dropped 5 bases, with 13 bases sitting between them. Donors gave around 10 milliliters of peripheral blood apiece.

The sequenced sample was blood. The rearrangement uses TRBV3-1 and TRBJ1-1, with no clear D. The TCR comes from a woman older than 75 in good health. The CDR3 region is CASSQEFLRRTEAFF. The CDR3 DNA reads TGTGCCAGCAGCCAAGAGTTTCTCCGCCGGACTGAAGCTTTCTTT.